The 23 T cell receptor beta chains given below trace back to one sample, sequenced in a study of a mutant IDH1 vaccine in newly diagnosed glioma. The time point: baseline, week 1 (first vaccination visit). The treatment denotes: pre-vaccination baseline after standard-of-care therapy. Some clones are missing from TCRdb's copy, which holds only in-frame ones; the method was immunoSEQ multiplex PCR. The table records approximately 100,000 clones, over 85% of them present only once. The source was PBMCs, collected from a glioma patient treated with radiotherapy, temozolomide or both. These receptor sequences come from a woman in her fifties or sixties with glioma.

This rearrangement joins TRBV5-1 to TRBJ2-2, with no clear D. Trimming left V 4 bases short and J 2 bases short, with 15 bases between. CDR1 and CDR2 (germline): SGHRS, YFSETQ. This CDR3 comprises 16 residues. The CDR3 coding sequence is TGCGCCAGCAGCCAACCCCAGGTCCCTAACACCGGGGAGCTGTTTTTT. Amino acid sequence: CASSQPQVPNTGELFF.

The gene calls are TRBV14 and TRBJ1-2; D not resolved. Per the germline V gene, CDR1 is SGHDN and CDR2 is FVKESK. The CDR3 loop spans 14 amino acids. Between the trimmed V and J ends, which lost 4 bases and 0 bases, there was a span of 9 bases. CDR3: CASSPRSANYGYTF. The CDR3 region has the DNA TGTGCCAGCAGCCCCCGCAGTGCTAACTATGGCTACACCTTC.

This sequence joins TRBV4-1 and TRBJ2-3; D is ambiguous. Germline assignment: CDR1 MGHRA and CDR2 YSYEKL. Trimming took 0 bases from V and 5 from J, leaving 9 bases between them. CDR3 length equals 14 residues. The DNA for the CDR3 is TGCGCCAGCAGCCAAGAGCTAGTGGGAGATACGCAGTATTTT. This codes for CASSQELVGDTQYF.

The V gene is TRBV6-5, the J gene TRBJ1-5; a weak D match, TRBD1 (5 bases). The CDR3 has 13 residues. Per the germline V gene, CDR1 is MNHEY and CDR2 is SVGAGI. The V end was cut by 6 bases, the J end by 11 bases, with 17 bases between. This CDR3 is CASSQGISGAQHF. The CDR3 bases are TGTGCCAGCAGCCAGGGTATCTCGGGGGCCCAGCATTTT.

This chain joins TRBV7-9 and TRBJ2-3; TRBD1 or TRBD2 may be the D gene (5 bases each). The CDR3 sequence is 16 residues long. Trimming cost V 1 base and J 0 bases, with 11 bases left between them. Germline V CDR1 and CDR2: SEHNR, FQNEAQ (reference sequence). This CDR3 reads CASSLGDGPSTDTQYF. In nucleotides, the CDR3 is TGTGCCAGCAGCTTAGGGGACGGGCCTAGCACAGATACGCAGTATTTT. Looking up the rest from reference TRBV7-9 and TRBJ2-3 gives the full variable domain: DTGVSQNPRHKITKRGQNVTFRCDPISEHNRLYWYRQTLGQGPEFLTYFQNEAQLEKSRLLSDRFSAERPKGSFSTLEIQRTEQGDSAMYLCASSLGDGPSTDTQYFGPGTRLTVL.

This clone showed up just a few times. The J gene is TRBJ1-5, the V gene TRBV7-2; no reliable D call. CDR1 is SGHTA, CDR2 FQGNSA, per germline. The CDR3 loop spans 14 amino acids. The V end was cut by 4 bases, the J end by 6 bases, with 13 bases between. The CDR3 DNA reads as TGTGCCAGCAGCTCTGGGTCCCTGGGTCAGCCCCAGCATTTT. Translated, it gives CASSSGSLGQPQHF.

The V and J genes are TRBV28 and TRBJ2-2, with TRBD1 identical over 10 bases. The CDR3 consists of 16 residues. The V gene's germline CDR1 is MDHEN and CDR2 SYDVKM. Trimming removed 2 bases from V and 7 bases from J; junction bases left unmatched: 7. The CDR3 nucleotides are TGTGCCAGCAGTTTAAGGGGGACAGGGGACATCGGGGAGCTGTTTTTT. This encodes CASSLRGTGDIGELFF.

The chain employs TRBV12-2 and TRBJ1-5. TRBV12-2 is flagged as a pseudogene. The CDR3 is made up of 17 amino acids. In DNA form, the CDR3 reads TGTGCAAGTCGCCGGTCACCCGGTGGGGAGGGAAATCAGCCCCAGCATTTT. As protein: CASRRSPGGEGNQPQHF.

The chain couples TRBV27 to TRBJ1-1; weak D call: TRBD1 (6 bases). The length of the CDR3 is 11 residues. V was pared by 2 bases and J by 11 bases, with 9 bases between. Germline V gene data show CDR1 as MNHEY and CDR2 as SMNVEV (reference sequence). This chain's CDR3 is CASSLGGSAFF. The CDR3 bases are TGTGCCAGCAGTTTAGGGGGCAGCGCTTTCTTT.

In this sample, this clone turned up a few times. J is TRBJ1-5 and V is TRBV10-3, with a weak D call TRBD1 (5 bases). The V end lost 10 bases, the J end lost 7 bases, and 17 bases lay between the germline ends. The V gene's germline CDR1 is ENHRY and CDR2 SYGVKD. CDR3 length equals 13 residues. CDR3 in amino acids: CATGGGAGQPQHF. In nucleotides, the CDR3 is TGTGCCACGGGGGGAGGGGCAGGGCAGCCCCAGCATTTT.

The rearrangement joins TRBV19 to TRBJ2-7, with D uncertain. Trimming left V 4 bases short and J 3 bases short, with 10 bases between. This CDR3 has 13 amino acids. In germline, CDR1 is LNHDA, CDR2 SQIVND (reference sequence). The CDR3 loop reads CASSRAENYEQYF. CDR3 nucleotide sequence: TGTGCCAGTAGTAGGGCCGAGAACTACGAGCAGTACTTC.

V gene TRBV27 combines with J gene TRBJ2-7, with 13 bases identical to TRBD2. The germline V gene has CDR1 MNHEY and CDR2 SMNVEV (reference sequence). CDR3 length equals 16 residues. V was pared by 5 bases and J by 7 bases, with 11 bases of the junction left unmatched. CDR3 sequence (DNA): TGTGCCAGCAGTCCTTGGGGACTAGCGGGGTCTTGGGAGCAGTACTTC. Residues: CASSPWGLAGSWEQYF.

The J gene is TRBJ2-1, the V gene TRBV12-5, with 10 nucleotides matching TRBD1. Per the germline V gene, CDR1 is LGHNT and CDR2 is FRNRAP. The CDR3 is made up of 15 amino acids. The trim removed 6 bases at V and 9 bases at J, leaving 11 bases unmatched. CDR3 DNA sequence: TGTGCTAGTGGCCTTCTGGGACAGGGGAGTAGTGAGCAGTTCTTC. This gives the protein CASGLLGQGSSEQFF.

The chain joins TRBV23-1 to TRBJ1-1; 7 bases are shared with TRBD1. TRBV23-1 is reported as an ORF; its role is uncertain. V was pared by 0 bases and J by 3 bases, with 7 bases of the junction left unmatched. CDR3 length: 16 amino acids. CDR3 amino acids: CASSQSAQGPDTEAFF. In DNA, the CDR3 is TGCGCCAGCAGTCAATCGGCACAGGGGCCTGACACTGAAGCTTTCTTT.

The V gene is TRBV11-2, the J gene TRBJ2-7; 9 bases fit TRBD2. The CDR3 runs 11 residues. Germline V gene data show CDR1 as SGHAT and CDR2 as FQNNGV. The CDR3 region has the DNA TGTGGAGCGGGAGGAGGCCACGAGCAGTACTTC. Residues: CGAGGGHEQYF.

This chain uses TRBV6-5 with TRBJ1-2; D ambiguous. The V gene's germline CDR1 is MNHEY and CDR2 SVGAGI. Trimming took 2 bases from V and 2 from J, leaving 6 bases between them. This CDR3 is built from 13 residues. The CDR3 sequence is CASSYGFNYGYTF. In DNA form, the CDR3 reads TGTGCCAGCAGTTACGGATTCAACTATGGCTACACCTTC.

The J gene is TRBJ1-3, the V gene TRBV6-1; D perhaps matches TRBD1 (5 bases). This CDR3 comprises 16 residues. Germline lookup yields CDR1 MNHNS and CDR2 SASEGT. V dropped 2 bases and J dropped 2 bases, with 13 bases sitting between them. CDR3: CASSERGPGTGNTIYF. The CDR3 DNA reads TGTGCCAGCAGTGAACGGGGACCGGGTACTGGAAACACCATATATTTT.

This clone was counted a single time. The CDR3 spells CASSLQGVRWDTQYF. CDR3 DNA: TGTGCCAGCAGCTTACAGGGCGTAAGGTGGGATACGCAGTATTTT. This chain uses TRBV6-1 with TRBJ2-3; a weak D match, TRBD1 (6 bases). V was trimmed by 6 bases and J by 6 bases, leaving 19 bases between them. Germline V CDR1 and CDR2: MNHNS, SASEGT. The CDR3 runs 15 residues.

The J gene is TRBJ2-3, the V gene TRBV4-1, with 9 bases lining up with TRBD1. V gave up 6 bases and J gave up 0 bases; unmatched junction bases: 13. The CDR3 extends over 18 amino acids. Germline V gene data show CDR1 as MGHRA and CDR2 as YSYEKL. This CDR3 reads CASRRTGTGIRSTDTQYF. CDR3 DNA sequence: TGCGCCAGCAGACGTACCGGGACAGGGATCCGTAGCACAGATACGCAGTATTTT.

The chain recombines TRBV27 with TRBJ1-1; D is perhaps TRBD1 (5 bases). CDR3 size: 14 residues. Germline-derived CDR1 and CDR2 are MNHEY and SMNVEV (reference sequence). V lost 3 bases, J lost 4 bases, and 12 bases lay in between. CDR3 residues: CASSFTRDGTEAFF. CDR3 in DNA: TGTGCCAGCAGTTTTACCAGGGATGGCACTGAAGCTTTCTTT.

The rearrangement links TRBV29-1 to TRBJ2-5; no clear D. V shed 7 bases and J shed 2 bases, with 5 bases lying between them. The germline CDR1 and CDR2 sequences are SQVTM and ANQGSEA. The CDR3 extends over 10 amino acids. This chain's CDR3 is CSDGQETQYF. The DNA of the CDR3 is TGCAGCGACGGACAAGAGACCCAGTACTTC.

V is TRBV4-1 and J is TRBJ2-1, with D unresolved. V lost 0 bases, J lost 9 bases, and 12 bases lay in between. The V gene's germline CDR1 is MGHRA and CDR2 YSYEKL. CDR3 length: 14 residues. This CDR3 reads CASSQDRPVGEQFF. CDR3 sequence (DNA): TGCGCCAGCAGCCAAGATAGGCCAGTGGGTGAGCAGTTCTTC.

This clone was detected only once. The chain links TRBV19 to TRBJ2-2; 9 bases are shared with TRBD2. The CDR3 runs 14 residues. Germline lookup yields CDR1 LNHDA and CDR2 SQIVND (reference sequence). V shed 4 bases, J shed 3 bases, and the junction held 0 bases outside the gene matches. The CDR3 protein is CASSSGRDTGELFF. CDR3 coding DNA: TGTGCCAGTAGTAGCGGGAGGGACACCGGGGAGCTGTTTTTT.